This TCR beta chain stems from a study of T cells of healthy individuals. This clonotype has at least ten counts. The CDR3 has 15 amino acids. The ends were cut back, 2 bases at V and 4 bases at J, with 14 bases in the middle. Germline CDR1 reads MDHEN; CDR2 reads SYDVKM. TCRdb re-analysed the 5' RACE reads in MiXCR, keeping a single row per CDR3 protein. The data contain 38,000 or so distinct CDR3 sequences, more than 4.5% of them singletons. The source of this sequence is a human donor in good health. V and J are TRBV28 and TRBJ1-2; no clear D gene. CDR3 sequence: CASSLVPQSGYGYTF. CDR3 bases: TGTGCCAGCAGTTTAGTTCCTCAGAGTGGCTATGGCTACACCTTC.